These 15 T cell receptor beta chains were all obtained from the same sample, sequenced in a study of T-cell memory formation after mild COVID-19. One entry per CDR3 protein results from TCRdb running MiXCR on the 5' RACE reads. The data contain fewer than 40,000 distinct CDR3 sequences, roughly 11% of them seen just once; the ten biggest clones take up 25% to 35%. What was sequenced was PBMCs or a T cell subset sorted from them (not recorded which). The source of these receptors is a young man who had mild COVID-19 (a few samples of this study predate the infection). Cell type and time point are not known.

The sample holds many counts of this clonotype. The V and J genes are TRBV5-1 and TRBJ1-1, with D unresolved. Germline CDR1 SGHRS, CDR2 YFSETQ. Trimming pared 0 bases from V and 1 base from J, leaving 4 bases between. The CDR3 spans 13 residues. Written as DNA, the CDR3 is TGCGCCAGCAGCTTGGACACGAACACTGAAGCTTTCTTT. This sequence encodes CASSLDTNTEAFF.

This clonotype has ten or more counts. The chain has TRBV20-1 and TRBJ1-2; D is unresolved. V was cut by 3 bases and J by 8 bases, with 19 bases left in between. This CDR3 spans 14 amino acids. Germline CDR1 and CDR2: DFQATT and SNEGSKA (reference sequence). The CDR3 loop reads CSARAKGRPDGYTF. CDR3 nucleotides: TGCAGTGCTAGGGCTAAAGGCCGACCGGACGGCTACACCTTC.

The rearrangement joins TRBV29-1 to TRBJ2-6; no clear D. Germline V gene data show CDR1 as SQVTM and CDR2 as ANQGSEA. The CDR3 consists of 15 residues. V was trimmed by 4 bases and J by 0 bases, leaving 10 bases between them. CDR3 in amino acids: CSVVGIVSGANVLTF. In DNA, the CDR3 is TGCAGCGTTGTGGGGATCGTCTCTGGGGCCAACGTCCTGACTTTC.

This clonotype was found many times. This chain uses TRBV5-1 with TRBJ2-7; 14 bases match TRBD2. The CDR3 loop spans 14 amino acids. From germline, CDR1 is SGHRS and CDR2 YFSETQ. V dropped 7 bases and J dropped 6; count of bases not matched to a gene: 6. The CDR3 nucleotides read TGCGCCAGCCGAACCGGACTAGCGGGGGGCGAGCAGTACTTC. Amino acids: CASRTGLAGGEQYF.

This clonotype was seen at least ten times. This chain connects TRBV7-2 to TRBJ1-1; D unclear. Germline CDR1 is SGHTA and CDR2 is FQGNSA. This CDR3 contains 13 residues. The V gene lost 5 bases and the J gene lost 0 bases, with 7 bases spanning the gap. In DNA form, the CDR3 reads TGTGCCAGCAGCCTAGTAGTGAACACTGAAGCTTTCTTT. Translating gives CASSLVVNTEAFF.

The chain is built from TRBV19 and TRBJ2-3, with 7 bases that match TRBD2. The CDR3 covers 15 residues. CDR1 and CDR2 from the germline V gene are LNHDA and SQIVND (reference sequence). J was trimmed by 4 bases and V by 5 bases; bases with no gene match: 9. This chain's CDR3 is CASSFLGGGADTQYF. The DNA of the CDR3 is TGTGCCAGTAGTTTCCTCGGCGGGGGTGCAGATACGCAGTATTTT.

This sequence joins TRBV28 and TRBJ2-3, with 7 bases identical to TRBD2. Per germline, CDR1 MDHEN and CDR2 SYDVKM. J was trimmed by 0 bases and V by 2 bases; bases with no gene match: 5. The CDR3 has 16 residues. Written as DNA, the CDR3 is TGTGCCAGCAGTTTAGGGCGGGGGAGTAGCACAGATACGCAGTATTTT. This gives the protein CASSLGRGSSTDTQYF. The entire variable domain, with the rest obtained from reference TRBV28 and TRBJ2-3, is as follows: DVKVTQSSRYLVKRTGEKVFLECVQDMDHENMFWYRQDPGLGLRLIYFSYDVKMKEKGDIPEGYSVSREKKERFSLILESASTNQTSMYLCASSLGRGSSTDTQYFGPGTRLTVL.

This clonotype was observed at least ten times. The CDR3 region is CASSYSRGQYEQYF. The CDR3, as DNA: TGTGCCAGCAGTTACTCTCGAGGGCAGTACGAGCAGTACTTC. The chain employs TRBV6-5 and TRBJ2-7; possible D gene TRBD2, 5 bases. V lost 0 bases to trimming and J lost 4 bases, with 10 bases between them. The CDR3 has 14 residues. Per germline, CDR1 MNHEY and CDR2 SVGAGI.

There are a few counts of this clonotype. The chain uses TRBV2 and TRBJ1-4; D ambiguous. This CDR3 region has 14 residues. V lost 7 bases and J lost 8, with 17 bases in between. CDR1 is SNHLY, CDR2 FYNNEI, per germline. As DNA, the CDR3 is TGTGCCAGCACCTTATCCGCAGCGAAGGAAAAACTGTTTTTT. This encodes CASTLSAAKEKLFF.

The CDR3 sequence: CSAPRDGSATNEKLFF. DNA for the CDR3: TGCAGTGCCCCGAGAGATGGCTCCGCAACTAATGAAAAACTGTTTTTT. The chain carries TRBV20-1 and TRBJ1-4; no reliable D call. Germline-derived CDR1 and CDR2 are DFQATT and SNEGSKA (reference sequence). Trimming took off 6 bases at V and 0 bases at J, with 17 bases between the two ends. CDR3 length: 16 amino acids.

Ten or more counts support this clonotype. CDR3 sequence: CASSRGTEETQYF. For the CDR3, the DNA is TGTGCCAGCAGCCGGGGAACGGAAGAGACCCAGTACTTC. The V gene is TRBV5-6, the J gene TRBJ2-5; TRBD2 is a possible D gene (5 bases). Germline lookup yields CDR1 SGHDT and CDR2 YYEEEE. V lost 4 bases and J lost 3, with 10 bases in between. The CDR3 totals 13 residues. Variable domain in full (rest from reference TRBV5-6 and TRBJ2-5): DAGVTQSPTHLIKTRGQQVTLRCSPKSGHDTVSWYQQALGQGPQFIFQYYEEEERQRGNFPDRFSGHQFPNYSSELNVNALLLGDSALYLCASSRGTEETQYFGPGTRLLVL.

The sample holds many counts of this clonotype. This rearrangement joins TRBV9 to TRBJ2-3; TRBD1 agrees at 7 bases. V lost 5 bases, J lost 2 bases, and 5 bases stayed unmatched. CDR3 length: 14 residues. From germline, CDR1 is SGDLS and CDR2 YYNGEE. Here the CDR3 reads CASSLDRNTDTQYF. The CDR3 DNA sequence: TGTGCCAGCAGTTTGGACAGGAACACAGATACGCAGTATTTT.

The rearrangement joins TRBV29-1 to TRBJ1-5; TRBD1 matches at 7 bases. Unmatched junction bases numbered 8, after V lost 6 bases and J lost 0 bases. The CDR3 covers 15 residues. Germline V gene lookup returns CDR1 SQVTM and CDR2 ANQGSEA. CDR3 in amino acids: CSVSFGTASNQPQHF. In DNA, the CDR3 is TGCAGCGTCTCATTTGGGACAGCTAGCAATCAGCCCCAGCATTTT.

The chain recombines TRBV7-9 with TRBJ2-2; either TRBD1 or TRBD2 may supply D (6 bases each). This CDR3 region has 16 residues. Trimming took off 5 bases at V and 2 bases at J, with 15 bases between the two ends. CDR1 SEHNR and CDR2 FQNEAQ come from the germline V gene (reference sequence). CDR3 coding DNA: TGTGCCAGCAGCATGTTCACGGGGGCTAACACCGGGGAGCTGTTTTTT. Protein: CASSMFTGANTGELFF.

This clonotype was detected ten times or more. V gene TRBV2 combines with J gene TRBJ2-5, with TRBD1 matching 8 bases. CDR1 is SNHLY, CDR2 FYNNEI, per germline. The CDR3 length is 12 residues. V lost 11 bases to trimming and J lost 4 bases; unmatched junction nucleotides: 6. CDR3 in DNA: TGTGCCTACAGGGGGGTCGCAGAGACCCAGTACTTC. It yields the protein CAYRGVAETQYF.